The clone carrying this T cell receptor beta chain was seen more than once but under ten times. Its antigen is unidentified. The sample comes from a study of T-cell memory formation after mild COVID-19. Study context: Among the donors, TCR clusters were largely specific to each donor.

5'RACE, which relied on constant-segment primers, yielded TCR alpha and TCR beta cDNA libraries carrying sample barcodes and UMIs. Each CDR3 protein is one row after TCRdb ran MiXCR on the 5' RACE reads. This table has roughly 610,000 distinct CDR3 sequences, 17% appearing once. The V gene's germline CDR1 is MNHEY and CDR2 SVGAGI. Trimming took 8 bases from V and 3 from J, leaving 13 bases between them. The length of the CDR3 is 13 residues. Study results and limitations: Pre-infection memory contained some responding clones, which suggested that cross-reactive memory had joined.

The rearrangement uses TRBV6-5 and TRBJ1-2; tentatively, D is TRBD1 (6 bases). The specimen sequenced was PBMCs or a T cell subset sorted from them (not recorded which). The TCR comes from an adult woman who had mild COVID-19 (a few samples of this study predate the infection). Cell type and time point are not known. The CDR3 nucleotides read TGTGCCAGCGTGCAGGGGCGAGACTATGGCTACACCTTC. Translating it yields CASVQGRDYGYTF.